The source of this T cell receptor beta chain is a study of blood T cell repertoires in COVID-19. Background on the study: Samples came from the United States, Italy and Spain, spanning acute and convalescent COVID-19. PBMCs, B-cell-depleted T cells, or T cells were the source of the cDNA or gDNA that made up the material.

The germline CDR1 and CDR2 sequences are KGHSH and LQKENI. There are 14 residues in the CDR3. J was trimmed by 3 bases and V by 3 bases; bases with no gene match: 2. Sequenced by immunoSEQ multiplex PCR; TCRdb stores in-frame clones only, minus some. The sample has about 170,000 clones; approximately 92% are singletons. The rearrangement uses TRBV18 and TRBJ2-5; the match to TRBD1 covers 9 bases. The sample was peripheral blood. This receptor was taken from a woman between 45 and 60 years old with acute or convalescent COVID-19. The DNA of the CDR3 is TGTGCCAGCTCACCTCGGACAGGGGAAGAGACCCAGTACTTC. Translated, it gives CASSPRTGEETQYF. Filled out from reference TRBV18 and TRBJ2-5, the complete variable domain reads NAGVMQNPRHLVRRRGQEARLRCSPMKGHSHVYWYRQLPEEGLKFMVYLQKENIIDESGMPKERFSAEFPKEGPSILRIQQVVRGDSAAYFCASSPRTGEETQYFGPGTRLLVL.